This is a list of T cell receptor beta chains from one sample in a study of Ad26.COV2.S vaccination and SARS-CoV-2 variants. TCRdb keeps only in-frame clones here, not all; method: immunoSEQ multiplex PCR. The sample has hundreds of thousands of clones, approximately 88% seen once. Sequenced here: peripheral blood, sampled in a trial of Ad26.COV2.S vaccine versus placebo. These receptors came from a person aged 18-65 years who received the Ad26.COV2.S COVID-19 vaccine or a placebo. The CDR3 runs from the conserved cysteine through the conserved F or W. D genes are given only for firm matches. Clone size is stated in some rows and not others, as once, few, many or a class when expanded.

v_gene,d_gene,abundance,j_gene,len,CDR3nt,CDR3aa
TRBV7-2,-,once,TRBJ2-3,14,TGTGCCAGCAGCCCAGGGGGGAATTTGGATACGCAGTATTTT,CASSPGGNLDTQYF
TRBV14,TRBD2,-,TRBJ2-1,14,TGTGCCAGCAGCCTGGGACTAGCGGGCAATGAGCAGTTCTTC,CASSLGLAGNEQFF
TRBV30,TRBD1,-,TRBJ2-6,14,TGTGCGATGGGACAGGGATCCGGGGCCAACGTCCTGACTTTC,CAMGQGSGANVLTF
TRBV6-5,-,-,TRBJ1-2,16,TGTGCCAGCAGTTACATGAGGGGGGCGAGGGACTATGGCTACACCTTC,CASSYMRGARDYGYTF
TRBV19,TRBD2,-,TRBJ2-1,16,TGTGCCAGTAGTATTTCCCTAGCGGGAGGACTCAATGAGCAGTTCTTC,CASSISLAGGLNEQFF
TRBV13,-,-,TRBJ2-5,14,TGTGCCAGCAGCCGCCCGGGAAATCAAGAGACCCAGTACTTC,CASSRPGNQETQYF
TRBV30,-,-,TRBJ1-6,15,TGTGCCTGGAGTGTTCGGGCAGAAAATAATTCACCCCTCCACTTT,CAWSVRAENNSPLHF
TRBV11-2,-,-,TRBJ1-4,14,TGTGCCAGCAGCTTAATAGACGACGGGGAAAAACTGTTTTTT,CASSLIDDGEKLFF
TRBV29-1,TRBD1,-,TRBJ1-6,13,TGCAGCGTAGGACAGGGGCCCAATTCACCCCTCCACTTT,CSVGQGPNSPLHF
TRBV18,-,-,TRBJ1-2,13,TGTGCCAGCTCACGGATAGCTAACTATGGCTACACCTTC,CASSRIANYGYTF